The present T cell receptor (beta chain) was sequenced within a study of shared clonotypes between healthy human individuals. Study-wide background: Serving as donors were a couple of women and a few men, whose ages spanned 18 to 49. Study-level findings and limits: What limited the represented genetic and exposure-history diversity was the small number of donors.

J was trimmed by 6 bases and V by 0 bases; bases with no gene match: 13. In germline, CDR1 is LNHNV, CDR2 YYDKDF (reference sequence). This CDR3 has 18 amino acids. Worth noting for this clone: What it binds is not known.

TCRdb's table, derived via immunoSEQ multiplex PCR, lists solely in-frame clones and lacks some. The table has about 1 million clones, 65% to 75% seen once. The V gene is TRBV15, the J gene TRBJ2-1, with 8 nucleotides matching TRBD1. The source material was memory CD4+ T cells sorted from blood. Indicated subset: CD45RA-negative fraction. This TCR derives from a man aged 18 to 35 in good health. The CDR3 bases are TGTGCCACCAGCAGAGAGATCTTAGGACAGGGAGGTGGCAATGAGCAGTTCTTC. This sequence encodes CATSREILGQGGGNEQFF.